This paragraph reports one T cell receptor (beta chain). Its target is unknown. This same CDR3 is encoded by further DNA sequences in the sample. This sample was included in a study of cytomegalovirus exposure and HLA in healthy donors. Germline V gene data show CDR1 as LNHNV and CDR2 as YYDKDF (reference sequence). The CDR3 length is 15 residues. With 0 bases removed from V and 1 base from J, the gap between germline ends came to 10 bases. The donors were healthy bone marrow donors. Researchers ran the PCR with 60 Vbeta and 13 Jbeta primers. This table comes from immunoSEQ multiplex PCR, and its TCRdb copy is limited to in-frame clones, with some not included. Among about 160,000 clones listed, roughly four fifths were seen once. General study results and limits: Further analysis was carried out later, and it showed several of the most significant clusters appearing linked to common viral pathogens. A previous analysis found most TCR beta V segments productive roughly 90% or roughly 30% of the time.

The chain employs TRBV15 and TRBJ2-7; TRBD1 is a possible D gene (5 bases). This clonotype was obtained from a girl aged 2 to 9 in good health and CMV-seropositive. Sequenced input: PBMCs. CDR3 loop: CATSRDRAGSYEQYF. The CDR3 DNA reads TGTGCCACCAGCAGAGATCGGGCAGGGTCCTACGAGCAGTACTTC.